This T cell receptor (beta chain) is from a study of T cells in Graves' hyperthyroidism and ophthalmopathy. Study-level points and caveats: The model identified upcoming ophthalmopathy a median roughly 6 months ahead of onset.

The germline V and J ends were trimmed by 5 bases and 11 bases, with 9 bases remaining between them. Germline CDR1 and CDR2: WSHSY and SAAADI. The CDR3 consists of 10 residues. Remarks on this clonotype: Its antigen remains unidentified.

TCR beta CDR3 regions were amplified from RNA. An initial round of RT-PCR targeting the TCR CDR3 relied on the HTBI primer set. TCRdb redid the calling of the multiplex PCR reads with MiXCR, one entry per CDR3 protein. The profile shows hundreds of thousands of distinct CDR3 sequences, about 45% of them singletons. Uncontrolled infection, other autoimmune disease, pregnancy and lactation each barred patients from inclusion. V usage is TRBV10-2 and J usage is TRBJ2-5, with D possibly matching TRBD2 (5 bases). Sequencing input: peripheral blood or thyroid tissue (not recorded which). This receptor was obtained from an adult man with Graves' disease, either hyperthyroidism or ophthalmopathy (not recorded which). The CDR3 reads CASSQEGQYF. The CDR3 coding sequence is TGCGCCAGCAGTCAAGAGGGACAGTACTTC.